This T cell receptor beta chain was identified during a study of beta chain features in type 1 diabetes. CDR3 size: 13 residues. Germline values: CDR1 SGHNT, CDR2 YYREEE (reference sequence). The germline V and J ends were trimmed by 6 bases and 4 bases, with 13 bases remaining between them. The whole isolated RNA underwent reverse transcription, so sequencing captured expressed TCRB transcripts. The method was immunoSEQ multiplex PCR; TCRdb's version includes in-frame clones alone and lacks a portion of them. The repertoire includes hundreds of thousands of clones, about 29% of them detected once, and roughly 0.066% sits in the top ten. On average, the one heparinised blood draw given by each donor was approximately 120 mL. The authors sorted CD4+ naive, central memory, regulatory and stem cell-like memory cells via CD45RO/CCR7/CD25/CD127/CD95/CD27.

The sequenced sample consisted of naive CD4+ T cells from blood. This TCR came from a man between 18 and 35 years old in good health. The chain is built from TRBV5-4 and TRBJ2-5, with TRBD1 as a possible D gene (5 bases). CDR3 bases: TGTGCCAGCACCAGGGATCCTCCAGAGACCCAGTACTTC. This codes for CASTRDPPETQYF.